This entry describes one TCR beta chain. Its antigen remains unidentified. The sample comes from a study of PD-1 blockade in classical Hodgkin lymphoma. Sample time point: cycle 4 day 1 (C4D1), after less than seven weeks of nivolumab. Every patient experienced relapse after autologous stem cell transplantation, and brentuximab vedotin exposure varied. Magnetic negative selection purified CD4+ T cells from thawed PBMCs. The study, taken as a whole, reports: Exclusion was applied to patients who started nivolumab under 1 year after ASCT. A significant rise in TCR diversity was seen by C4D1 for CD4+ cells but not for CD8+ cells. As was reported, newly diagnosed patients showed lower baseline TCR diversity than healthy donors did.

Profiled with immunoSEQ multiplex PCR; TCRdb holds only in-frame clones, not every one. The top ten clones hold around 1.2% of a sample with 20,000 to 25,000 clones, about 70% of them seen once. Germline CDR1 SEHNR, CDR2 FQNEAQ (reference sequence). The CDR3 is 14 residues long. Trimming removed 6 bases at V and 1 base at J, with 12 bases between. This sequence was found in a human donor with classical Hodgkin lymphoma. The V call is TRBV7-9, the J call TRBJ1-2; maybe TRBD1 (5 bases). Here the sequenced sample was CD4+ T cells from blood, taken before the fourth cycle of nivolumab. The CDR3 bases are TGTGCCAGCAGTCGACAGAATTTTAACTATGGCTACACCTTC. Its translation is CASSRQNFNYGYTF.